The 2 T cell receptor beta chains below all came from one sample that was sequenced in a study of blood T cells in healthy people across ages. With a J-beta primer mix and a sample-barcoded 5' primer, a second PCR ran about 7 to 12 cycles. TCRdb used MiXCR to reprocess the 5' RACE reads, holding one entry per CDR3 protein. The sample lists over 1,300,000 distinct CDR3 sequences, 55% to 75% occurring once. Sequencing was done on a sample of blood. The source is a man between 18 and 35 years old in good health.

The rearrangement uses TRBV4-2 and TRBJ2-1; tentatively, D is TRBD2 (5 bases). The CDR3 has 14 residues. Germline V gene lookup returns CDR1 LGHNA and CDR2 YNFKEQ. Trimming took off 1 base at V and 6 bases at J, with 10 bases between the two ends. The CDR3 reads CASSQVRRPNEQFF. The CDR3 DNA is TGTGCCAGCAGCCAAGTTAGGAGGCCCAATGAGCAGTTCTTC.

CDR3 sequence reads: CASSLAGIPYNSPLHF. In DNA form, the CDR3 reads TGTGCCAGCAGTTTAGCAGGGATCCCCTATAATTCACCCCTCCACTTT. V usage is TRBV27 and J usage is TRBJ1-6, with D perhaps TRBD1 (5 bases). V lost 2 bases, J lost 2 bases, and 10 bases lay in between. Germline CDR1 reads MNHEY; CDR2 reads SMNVEV (reference sequence). The length of the CDR3 is 16 residues.